These 3 T cell receptor beta chains were sequenced from one sample in a study of blood T cell repertoires in COVID-19. Profiling relied on immunoSEQ multiplex PCR, and the TCRdb table lists in-frame clones only, not all of them. The table lists about 200,000 clones, 84% of them singletons. The sequenced material came from peripheral blood. Receptors originate from a human donor in a cohort sampled during active COVID-19.

This chain uses TRBV27 with TRBJ2-7, with a possible D match to TRBD2 (6 bases). V lost 8 bases and J 4 bases, leaving 21 bases between the germline ends. The CDR3 is 15 amino acids. Germline V gene lookup returns CDR1 MNHEY and CDR2 SMNVEV (reference sequence). CDR3 residues: CASQSSGTAGYEQYF. As DNA, the CDR3 is TGTGCCAGCCAATCTAGTGGGACTGCTGGATACGAGCAGTACTTC.

V usage is TRBV19 and J usage is TRBJ2-7; D is perhaps TRBD1 (6 bases). Trimming removed 7 bases from V and 7 bases from J, with 17 bases in between. The CDR3 consists of 13 residues. Germline V gene data show CDR1 as LNHDA and CDR2 as SQIVND (reference sequence). The CDR3 coding sequence is TGTGCCAGTACCATAAACAGGGCCCAGGAGCAGTACTTC. Translating it yields CASTINRAQEQYF.

V and J are TRBV3-1 (or the pseudogene TRBV3-2) and TRBJ2-1; D perhaps matches TRBD2 (6 bases). The V gene lost 4 bases and the J gene lost 2 bases, with 12 bases spanning the gap. Germline loops: CDR1 LGHDT, CDR2 YNNKEL (reference sequence). The CDR3 length is 15 residues. CDR3 residues: CASSLLGGAYNEQFF. CDR3 nucleotides: TGTGCCAGCAGCCTACTGGGGGGTGCCTACAATGAGCAGTTCTTC.